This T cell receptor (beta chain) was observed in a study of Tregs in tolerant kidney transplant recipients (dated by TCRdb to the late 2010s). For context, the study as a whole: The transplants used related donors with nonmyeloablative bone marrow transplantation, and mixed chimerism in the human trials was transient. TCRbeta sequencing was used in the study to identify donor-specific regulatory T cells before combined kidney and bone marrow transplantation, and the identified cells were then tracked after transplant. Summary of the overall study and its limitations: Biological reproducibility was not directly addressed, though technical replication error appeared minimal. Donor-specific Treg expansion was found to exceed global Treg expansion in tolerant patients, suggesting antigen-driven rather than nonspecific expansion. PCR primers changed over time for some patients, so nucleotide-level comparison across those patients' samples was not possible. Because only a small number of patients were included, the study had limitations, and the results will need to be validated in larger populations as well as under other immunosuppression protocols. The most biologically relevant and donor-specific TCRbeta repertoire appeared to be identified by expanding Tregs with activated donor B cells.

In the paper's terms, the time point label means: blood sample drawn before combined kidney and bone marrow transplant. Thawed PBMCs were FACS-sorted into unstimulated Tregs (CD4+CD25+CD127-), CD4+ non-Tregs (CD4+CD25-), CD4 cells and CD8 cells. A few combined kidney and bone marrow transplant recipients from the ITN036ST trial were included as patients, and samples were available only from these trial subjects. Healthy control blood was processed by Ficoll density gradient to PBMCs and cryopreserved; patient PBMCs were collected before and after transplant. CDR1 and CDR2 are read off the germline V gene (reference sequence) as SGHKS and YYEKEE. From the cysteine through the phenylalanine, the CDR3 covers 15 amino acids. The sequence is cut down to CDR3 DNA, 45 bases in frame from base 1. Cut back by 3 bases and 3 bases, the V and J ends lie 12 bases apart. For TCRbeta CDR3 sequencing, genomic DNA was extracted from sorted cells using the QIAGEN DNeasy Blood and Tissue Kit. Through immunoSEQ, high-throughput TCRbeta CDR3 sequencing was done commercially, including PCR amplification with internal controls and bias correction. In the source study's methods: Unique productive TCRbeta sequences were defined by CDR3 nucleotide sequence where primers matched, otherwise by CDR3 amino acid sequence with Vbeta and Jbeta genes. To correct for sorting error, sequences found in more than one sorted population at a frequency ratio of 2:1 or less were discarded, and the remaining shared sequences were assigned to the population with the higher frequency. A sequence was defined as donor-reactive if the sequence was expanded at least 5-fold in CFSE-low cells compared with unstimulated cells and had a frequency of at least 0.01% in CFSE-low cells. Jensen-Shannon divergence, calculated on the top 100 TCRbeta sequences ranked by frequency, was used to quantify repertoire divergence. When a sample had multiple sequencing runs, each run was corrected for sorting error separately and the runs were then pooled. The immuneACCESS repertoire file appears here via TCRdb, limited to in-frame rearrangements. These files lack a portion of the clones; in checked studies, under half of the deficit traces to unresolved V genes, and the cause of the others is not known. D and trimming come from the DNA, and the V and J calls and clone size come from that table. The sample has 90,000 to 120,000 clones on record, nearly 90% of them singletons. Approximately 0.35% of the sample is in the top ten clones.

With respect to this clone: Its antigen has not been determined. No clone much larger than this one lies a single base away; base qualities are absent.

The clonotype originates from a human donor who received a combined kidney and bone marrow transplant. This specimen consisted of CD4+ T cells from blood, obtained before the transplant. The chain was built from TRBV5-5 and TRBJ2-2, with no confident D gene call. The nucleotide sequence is TGTGCCAGCAGCTATTCCTCCCCTGACACCGGGGAGCTGTTTTTT. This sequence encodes CASSYSSPDTGELFF.